This TCR beta chain was observed in a study of T cells expressing NK-cell markers. Study overall: The sequencing cohort of eight donors included seven HCMV-seropositive individuals and one seronegative individual.

TCRdb reprocessed the 5' RACE reads and reports one entry per CDR3 protein, with no DNA. This sample's table has roughly 150,000 distinct CDR3 sequences. Germline V lookup: CDR1 SGHRS, CDR2 YFSETQ. The length of the CDR3 is 17 residues. The TCR was taken from a man aged 18 to 69 in good health. The V gene is TRBV5-1, the J gene TRBJ1-4; lacking DNA, the TRBD1 call made by TCRdb goes unchecked. The sequenced sample consisted of blood T cells: a sorted CD56 or NKG2C T cell subset, CD4+ or CD8+ T cells, or bulk PBMC T cells (not recorded which). The CDR3 loop is CASSITGASAEFEKLFF.